The 32 T cell receptor beta chains listed next were all sequenced from one sample in a study of blood T cell repertoires in COVID-19. This table comes from immunoSEQ multiplex PCR, and its TCRdb copy is limited to in-frame clones, with some not included. The table shows about 250,000 clones, with approximately 83% occurring only once. Sequencing used peripheral blood. These receptors all stem from a man aged 80 or over with acute or convalescent COVID-19.

The chain combines TRBV3-1 (or the pseudogene TRBV3-2) with TRBJ1-6; D not resolved. The V gene's germline CDR1 is LGHDT and CDR2 YNNKEL (reference sequence). The V end was cut by 2 bases, the J end by 8 bases, with 13 bases between. The CDR3 runs to 15 residues. Here the CDR3 reads CASSQPALRDSPLHF. CDR3 DNA sequence: TGTGCCAGCAGCCAACCGGCCTTGAGGGATTCACCCCTCCACTTT.

V gene TRBV5-6 combines with J gene TRBJ1-2; 8 positions match TRBD1. The germline CDR1 and CDR2 sequences are SGHDT and YYEEEE. CDR3 length: 17 amino acids. With 3 bases clipped from V and 1 base from J, the junction kept 11 bases outside the gene matches. Here the CDR3 reads CASSSYPGQEINYGYTF. The DNA for the CDR3 is TGTGCCAGCAGCTCCTATCCGGGACAGGAGATTAACTATGGCTACACCTTC.

The V call is TRBV3-1 (or the pseudogene TRBV3-2), the J call TRBJ1-2, with 12 bases aligning to TRBD1. This CDR3 has 16 amino acids. Germline V gene data show CDR1 as LGHDT and CDR2 as YNNKEL (reference sequence). Trimming removed 4 bases from V and 7 bases from J; junction bases left unmatched: 10. The CDR3 loop is CASSPRDRGRLGGYTF. The CDR3 DNA reads TGTGCCAGCAGCCCCCGGGACAGGGGGCGTCTGGGTGGCTACACCTTC.

The V gene is TRBV18, the J gene TRBJ1-2; possible D gene TRBD1, 5 bases. V lost 3 bases and J 4 bases, leaving 15 bases between the germline ends. CDR1 and CDR2 from the germline V gene are KGHSH and LQKENI. CDR3 length: 15 amino acids. In DNA, the CDR3 is TGTGCCAGCTCACCGGAAGGGGATGGGGCCTATGGCTACACCTTC. This codes for CASSPEGDGAYGYTF.

J is TRBJ2-3 and V is TRBV6-5; D is unresolved. Trimming shortened V by 3 bases and J by 5 bases, and 18 bases separated the two germline ends. Germline CDR1 reads MNHEY; CDR2 reads SVGAGI. The CDR3 extends over 16 amino acids. CDR3 loop: CASSYTPRPYGDTQYF. For the CDR3, the DNA is TGTGCCAGCAGTTATACTCCTAGGCCTTACGGAGATACGCAGTATTTT.

Regarding this clone: The junction differs from germline at one of its ends, possibly a read error. This sequence joins TRBV7-2 and TRBJ2-2, with TRBD2 identical over 11 bases. CDR1 SGHTA and CDR2 FQGNSA come from the germline V gene. The CDR3 extends over 15 amino acids. In DNA form, the CDR3 reads TGTGCCAGCAGCCTAGCGGGAGGGAACACCGGGGAGCTGTTTTTT. Translating gives CASSLAGGNTGELFF.

The chain's CDR3 is CASSYSIYGSSYNEQFF. As DNA, the CDR3 is TGTGCCAGCAGTTACTCGATATACGGGAGCTCCTACAATGAGCAGTTCTTC. The V and J genes are TRBV6-2 or TRBV6-3 and TRBJ2-1; weak D call: TRBD2 (6 bases). CDR1 MNHEY and CDR2 SVGEGT come from the germline V gene. Deletions cut 0 bases from V and 0 bases from J, with 12 bases between. CDR3 length: 17 amino acids.

V usage is TRBV5-1 and J usage is TRBJ1-1; no definite D call. Trimming left V 5 bases short and J 0 bases short, with 11 bases between. The CDR3 length is 14 residues. Looked up from germline, CDR1 is SGHRS and CDR2 is YFSETQ. CDR3: CASRIAAMNTEAFF. As DNA, the CDR3 is TGCGCCAGCAGGATAGCGGCTATGAACACTGAAGCTTTCTTT.

The chain carries TRBV7-3 and TRBJ1-2; no reliable D call. Germline CDR1 is SGHTA and CDR2 is FQGTGA. This CDR3 region has 13 residues. The V end lost 2 bases, the J end lost 7 bases, and 11 bases lay between the germline ends. Here the CDR3 reads CASSLQPSGGYTF. The CDR3 bases are TGTGCCAGCAGCTTACAGCCTTCGGGTGGCTACACCTTC.

This sequence joins TRBV14 and TRBJ2-7; 7 bases are a match to TRBD2. The CDR3 spans 11 residues. Germline trimming cut 3 bases from V and 9 bases from J; bases unmatched to any gene: 2. Per the germline V gene, CDR1 is SGHDN and CDR2 is FVKESK. The CDR3 sequence is CASSQSGGQYF. CDR3 sequence (DNA): TGTGCCAGCAGCCAGTCGGGGGGGCAGTACTTC.

This clone was counted a few times. V gene TRBV7-2 combines with J gene TRBJ2-7, with 7 bases fitting TRBD1. CDR1 is SGHTA, CDR2 FQGNSA, per germline. CDR3 size: 15 residues. V gave up 3 bases and J gave up 0 bases; unmatched junction bases: 5. The CDR3 DNA is TGTGCCAGCAGCTTTTCCCGGGACAGCTCCTACGAGCAGTACTTC. Translating it yields CASSFSRDSSYEQYF.

The chain recombines TRBV27 with TRBJ2-7; no clear D gene. Germline V gene sequence: CDR1 MNHEY, CDR2 SMNVEV (reference sequence). The V end was cut by 2 bases, the J end by 2 bases, with 10 bases between. The CDR3 has 14 amino acids. The CDR3 nucleotides are TGTGCCAGCAGTTTAGGCGGCAGCACCTACGAGCAGTACTTC. Amino acid sequence: CASSLGGSTYEQYF.

This clone was recorded once. The chain couples TRBV7-2 to TRBJ2-1; TRBD2 aligns across 10 bases. Germline lookup yields CDR1 SGHTA and CDR2 FQGNSA. This CDR3 is built from 15 residues. V shed 3 bases, J shed 5 bases, and the junction held 4 bases outside the gene matches. CDR3 loop: CASSFSGGPHNEQFF. In nucleotides, the CDR3 is TGTGCCAGCAGCTTTAGCGGGGGGCCGCACAATGAGCAGTTCTTC.

The chain carries TRBV2 and TRBJ1-1; unclear D gene. This CDR3 spans 13 amino acids. In germline, CDR1 is SNHLY, CDR2 FYNNEI. Trimming shortened V by 5 bases and J by 1 base, and 8 bases separated the two germline ends. In DNA form, the CDR3 reads TGTGCCAGCAGTACTACGGGGAACACTGAAGCTTTCTTT. This codes for CASSTTGNTEAFF.

This rearrangement joins TRBV12-3 or TRBV12-4 to TRBJ2-3; 7 bases are a match to TRBD1. This CDR3 has 12 residues. Unmatched junction bases numbered 1, after V lost 6 bases and J lost 4 bases. The CDR3 region has the DNA TGTGCCAGCAGGACAGGGCCAGATACGCAGTATTTT. Translated: CASRTGPDTQYF.

This chain connects TRBV9 to TRBJ2-6, with a weak D call TRBD1 (6 bases). V lost 4 bases and J 9 bases, leaving 14 bases between the germline ends. This CDR3 region has 14 residues. Germline values: CDR1 SGDLS, CDR2 YYNGEE. The CDR3 reads CASSPLNRDNVLTF. CDR3 bases: TGTGCCAGCAGCCCCTTAAACAGGGACAACGTCCTGACTTTC.

The J gene is TRBJ2-3, the V gene TRBV7-6; 9 bases agree with TRBD2. The CDR3 runs to 16 residues. V dropped 5 bases and J dropped 0; count of bases not matched to a gene: 6. Germline V CDR1 and CDR2: SGHVS, FNYEAQ. CDR3 in amino acids: CASSPLAGSSTDTQYF. For the CDR3, the DNA is TGTGCCAGCAGCCCACTAGCGGGTTCTAGCACAGATACGCAGTATTTT.

The chain carries TRBV2 and TRBJ1-3; a possible D gene is TRBD1 (5 bases). Trimming left V 6 bases short and J 4 bases short, with 7 bases between. CDR1 is SNHLY, CDR2 FYNNEI, per germline. The CDR3 length is 12 residues. CDR3 coding DNA: TGTGCCAGCAGGGGGGGAGGAAACACCATATATTTT. Protein sequence: CASRGGGNTIYF.

This sequence joins TRBV29-1 and TRBJ1-2; a weak D match, TRBD1 (6 bases). CDR1 and CDR2 (germline): SQVTM, ANQGSEA. Trimming removed 1 base from V and 8 bases from J, with 14 bases in between. This CDR3 has 13 amino acids. CDR3: CSVEGSGVVGYTF. CDR3 DNA sequence: TGCAGCGTTGAAGGATCAGGGGTGGTCGGCTACACCTTC.

This clone was counted a single time. The chain uses TRBV2 and TRBJ2-3; maybe TRBD1 (6 bases). CDR1 SNHLY and CDR2 FYNNEI come from the germline V gene. V was pared by 5 bases and J by 0 bases, with 12 bases between. The CDR3 runs to 15 residues. The chain's CDR3 is CASSRRGSSTDTQYF. CDR3 DNA: TGTGCCAGCAGTCGCAGGGGCTCTAGCACAGATACGCAGTATTTT.

This sequence joins TRBV7-8 and TRBJ2-7; 8 nucleotides line up with TRBD1. The CDR3 runs to 16 residues. V dropped 5 bases and J dropped 4; count of bases not matched to a gene: 13. Germline assignment: CDR1 SGHVS and CDR2 FQNEAQ. The CDR3 region is CASSPDEAGGLYEQYF. The DNA for the CDR3 is TGTGCCAGCAGCCCAGATGAGGCAGGGGGCTTGTACGAGCAGTACTTC.

This chain links TRBV9 with TRBJ2-7; D remains unclear. Germline V CDR1 and CDR2: SGDLS, YYNGEE. Trimming pared 0 bases from V and 6 bases from J, leaving 7 bases between. The CDR3 runs to 12 residues. Written as DNA, the CDR3 is TGTGCCAGCAGCGTAGATAACTCCGAGCAGTACTTC. This encodes CASSVDNSEQYF.

V gene TRBV30 combines with J gene TRBJ1-2; D remains unclear. The CDR3 contains 11 residues. From germline, CDR1 is GTSNPN and CDR2 SVGIG (reference sequence). The V and J ends lost 2 bases and 8 bases respectively, with 9 bases between them. CDR3 nucleotides: TGTGCCTGGAGTCCCCTCCGGGGCTACACCTTC. This translates into CAWSPLRGYTF. The entire variable domain, with the rest obtained from reference TRBV30 and TRBJ1-2, is as follows: SQTIHQWPATLVQPVGSPLSLECTVEGTSNPNLYWYRQAAGRGLQLLFYSVGIGQISSEVPQNLSASRPQDRQFILSSKKLLLSDSGFYLCAWSPLRGYTFGSGTRLTVV.

The chain employs TRBV19 and TRBJ2-1; 8 bases agree with TRBD2. V shed 0 bases, J shed 4 bases, and the junction held 5 bases outside the gene matches. CDR3 size: 16 residues. Looked up from germline, CDR1 is LNHDA and CDR2 is SQIVND (reference sequence). CDR3 sequence reads: CASSIDKVAGYNEQFF. The CDR3 DNA is TGTGCCAGTAGTATAGATAAGGTAGCGGGGTACAATGAGCAGTTCTTC.

In this sample, this clone turned up a few times. The DNA for the CDR3 is TGCGCCAGCAGCCCGGACAGGGTGTGGGAAAAACTGTTTTTT. This translates into CASSPDRVWEKLFF. This chain uses TRBV5-1 with TRBJ1-4, with 8 bases aligning to TRBD1. This CDR3 comprises 14 residues. Germline V CDR1 and CDR2: SGHRS, YFSETQ. V lost 4 bases to trimming and J lost 8 bases; unmatched junction nucleotides: 7.

The V gene is TRBV19, the J gene TRBJ2-4; 8 nucleotides agree with TRBD1. Trimming took 6 bases from V and 1 from J; bases not matched to a gene: 5. The CDR3 consists of 15 residues. From germline, CDR1 is LNHDA and CDR2 SQIVND (reference sequence). The CDR3 loop reads CASRTGGSAKNIQYF. The CDR3 DNA sequence: TGTGCCAGTAGAACAGGGGGATCGGCCAAAAACATTCAGTACTTC.

The chain couples TRBV6-2 or TRBV6-3 to TRBJ2-1, with 10 bases aligning to TRBD2. The V gene's germline CDR1 is MNHEY and CDR2 SVGEGT. CDR3 length: 14 amino acids. V shed 6 bases and J 9 bases; nucleotides not matched to a gene: 8. The CDR3 region is CASSRAGGRVEQFF. The CDR3, as DNA: TGTGCCAGCAGCCGAGCGGGAGGGCGAGTTGAGCAGTTCTTC.

This clone has a handful of counts. The rearrangement uses TRBV6-5 and TRBJ1-5; 7 bases are a match to TRBD1. In germline, CDR1 is MNHEY, CDR2 SVGAGI. This CDR3 is built from 13 residues. V lost 5 bases and J lost 2; bases outside the gene matches: 0. The CDR3 region is CASSTGGNQPQHF. The CDR3 DNA follows: TGTGCCAGCAGTACAGGGGGCAATCAGCCCCAGCATTTT.

The chain employs TRBV7-2 and TRBJ1-1; D remains unclear. Trimming stripped 1 base from V and 4 bases from J, with 10 bases between. Germline V gene data show CDR1 as SGHTA and CDR2 as FQGNSA. The CDR3 contains 14 residues. CDR3 nucleotides: TGTGCCAGCAGCTTAGATCAGGCAGTCACTGAAGCTTTCTTT. It is translated as CASSLDQAVTEAFF.

The V and J genes are TRBV4-1 and TRBJ1-2, with D unresolved. Germline assignment: CDR1 MGHRA and CDR2 YSYEKL. There are 14 residues in the CDR3. Between the trimmed V and J ends, which lost 1 base and 4 bases, there was a span of 10 bases. The CDR3 DNA reads TGCGCCAGCAGCCAAGGGGCTATTGGCTATGGCTACACCTTC. It codes for CASSQGAIGYGYTF.

V is TRBV3-1 (or the pseudogene TRBV3-2) and J is TRBJ2-3; D uncertain. This CDR3 is built from 12 residues. The germline V gene has CDR1 LGHDT and CDR2 YNNKEL (reference sequence). The V end was cut by 0 bases, the J end by 6 bases, with 4 bases between. The CDR3 region is CASSQDSDTQYF. The CDR3 nucleotides are TGTGCCAGCAGCCAAGATTCGGATACGCAGTATTTT.

Here the CDR3 reads CASSETGTGNQPQHF. In DNA, the CDR3 is TGTGCCAGCAGTGAAACCGGGACAGGCAATCAGCCCCAGCATTTT. The gene calls are TRBV2 and TRBJ1-5; 7 nucleotides match TRBD1. The germline gives CDR1 SNHLY, CDR2 FYNNEI. The CDR3 sequence is 15 residues long. V shed 2 bases and J 2 bases; nucleotides not matched to a gene: 3.